Shown below are 17 T cell receptor beta chains from a single sample sequenced in a study of graft-versus-host responses after intestinal transplantation. Assay: immunoSEQ multiplex PCR; the TCRdb copy retains only in-frame clones and omits some. The sample records around 50,000 clones, about 81% being singletons. These receptors have no identified antigens. The specimen comprised unstimulated CD4+ T cells sorted from spleen or lymph node cells, sampled before transplant. The receptors were sampled from a human donor who was the organ donor for an intestinal transplant.

The chain combines TRBV6-4 with TRBJ2-7; D perhaps matches TRBD2 (5 bases). The CDR3 runs 14 residues. Between the trimmed V and J ends, which lost 5 bases and 3 bases, there was a span of 14 bases. Germline V gene data show CDR1 as MRHNA and CDR2 as SNTAGT. CDR3 coding DNA: TGTGCCAGCAGTCCGGACTCAAATTTCTACGAGCAGTACTTC. This sequence encodes CASSPDSNFYEQYF.

This clone was recorded only once. The chain couples TRBV4-2 to TRBJ1-5, with a possible D match to TRBD1 (5 bases). The germline V gene encodes CDR1 LGHNA and CDR2 YNFKEQ. The V gene lost 4 bases and the J gene lost 0 bases, with 16 bases spanning the gap. The CDR3 extends over 17 amino acids. The CDR3, as DNA: TGTGCCAGCAGCCCACAACCGGGACGGAATAGCAATCAGCCCCAGCATTTT. Translation gives CASSPQPGRNSNQPQHF.

Only a few counts were recorded for this clone. The V and J genes are TRBV27 and TRBJ1-1; a possible D gene is TRBD1 (6 bases). V was trimmed by 3 bases and J by 5 bases, leaving 13 bases between them. Germline CDR1 MNHEY, CDR2 SMNVEV (reference sequence). The length of the CDR3 is 14 residues. CDR3 nucleotide sequence: TGTGCCAGCAGTTTCGAGGGGAGGGGGACTGAAGCTTTCTTT. Translation gives CASSFEGRGTEAFF.

In regard to this clone: Other DNA sequences in this specimen translate into the identical CDR3. This chain uses TRBV11-2 with TRBJ2-5; 13 nucleotides match TRBD2. This CDR3 comprises 14 residues. Germline V gene sequence: CDR1 SGHAT, CDR2 FQNNGV. V lost 6 bases, J lost 4 bases, and 2 bases stayed unmatched. The DNA of the CDR3 is TGTGCCAGCAGACTAGCGGGGGGGCCAGAGACCCAGTACTTC. Protein product: CASRLAGGPETQYF.

The V call is TRBV6-6, the J call TRBJ1-1, with a tentative D call TRBD1 (6 bases). V gave up 6 bases and J gave up 0 bases, with 11 bases separating them. There are 14 residues in the CDR3. Per the germline V gene, CDR1 is MNHNY and CDR2 is SVGAGI (reference sequence). DNA of the CDR3: TGTGCCAGCAGCCGAACAGGGATGAACACTGAAGCTTTCTTT. Translation: CASSRTGMNTEAFF.

The chain uses TRBV5-6 and TRBJ2-3, with 8 bases lining up with TRBD2. Germline assignment: CDR1 SGHDT and CDR2 YYEEEE. The CDR3 runs to 16 residues. The V gene end was trimmed by 3 bases and the J gene end by 2 bases; junction bases not matched to a gene: 8. CDR3 loop: CASSSPGGATTDTQYF. In nucleotides, the CDR3 is TGTGCCAGCAGCTCCCCCGGGGGGGCCACCACAGATACGCAGTATTTT.

The chain recombines TRBV19 with TRBJ2-5, with TRBD1 matching 11 bases. Germline V gene sequence: CDR1 LNHDA, CDR2 SQIVND (reference sequence). J gave up 5 bases and V 4 bases, and 6 bases lay outside the gene matches. The CDR3 is 15 residues long. The CDR3 nucleotides read TGTGCCAGTAGTACCGGGACAGGGGGTTGGGAGACCCAGTACTTC. Protein product: CASSTGTGGWETQYF.

The CDR3 loop reads CASSIRDRGYNSPLHF. CDR3 sequence (DNA): TGTGCCAGTAGTATAAGAGACAGGGGGTATAATTCACCCCTCCACTTT. This sequence joins TRBV19 and TRBJ1-6; 9 bases agree with TRBD1. Germline CDR1 LNHDA, CDR2 SQIVND (reference sequence). The CDR3 spans 16 residues. Trimming cost V 2 bases and J 4 bases; bases outside gene matches: 3.

This rearrangement joins TRBV5-1 to TRBJ1-1; possible D gene TRBD1, 5 bases. The germline V and J ends were trimmed by 2 bases and 4 bases, with 15 bases remaining between them. The germline CDR1 and CDR2 sequences are SGHRS and YFSETQ. The CDR3 runs to 15 residues. CDR3 region: CASSLGQRRATEAFF. In DNA, the CDR3 is TGCGCCAGCAGCTTAGGACAAAGGAGAGCCACTGAAGCTTTCTTT. The variable domain in full, completed from reference TRBV5-1 and TRBJ1-1, reads KAGVTQTPRYLIKTRGQQVTLSCSPISGHRSVSWYQQTPGQGLQFLFEYFSETQRNKGNFPGRFSGRQFSNSRSEMNVSTLELGDSALYLCASSLGQRRATEAFFGQGTRLTVV.

The rearrangement joins TRBV28 to TRBJ1-5, with D maybe TRBD1 (6 bases). The germline CDR1 and CDR2 sequences are MDHEN and SYDVKM. Between the trimmed V and J ends, which lost 0 bases and 2 bases, there was a span of 8 bases. This CDR3 comprises 15 residues. CDR3 nucleotide sequence: TGTGCCAGCAGTTTATGGTCAGGGGGCAATCAGCCCCAGCATTTT. Translated: CASSLWSGGNQPQHF.

V gene TRBV7-2 combines with J gene TRBJ1-1; D uncertain. Germline CDR1 SGHTA, CDR2 FQGNSA. The CDR3 is 14 amino acids. With 6 bases removed from V and 0 bases from J, the gap between germline ends came to 11 bases. Here the CDR3 reads CASRLEFMNTEAFF. For the CDR3, the DNA is TGTGCCAGCAGACTTGAGTTCATGAACACTGAAGCTTTCTTT. The complete variable domain, with remaining parts taken from reference TRBV7-2 and TRBJ1-1, reads GAGVSQSPSNKVTEKGKDVELRCDPISGHTALYWYRQSLGQGLEFLIYFQGNSAPDKSGLPSDRFSAERTGGSVSTLTIQRTQQEDSAVYLCASRLEFMNTEAFFGQGTRLTVV.

On this clone itself: The junction departs from the called germline gene at one end, perhaps through a read error. V usage is TRBV5-1 and J usage is TRBJ2-5; weak D call: TRBD2 (6 bases). Germline values: CDR1 SGHRS, CDR2 YFSETQ. This CDR3 has 13 amino acids. CDR3 residues: CASRLGGRETQYF. Written as DNA, the CDR3 is TGCGCCAGCAGGTTGGGGGGTCGAGAGACCCAGTACTTC.

V is TRBV11-2 and J is TRBJ1-2, with 8 bases matching TRBD1. The V gene end was trimmed by 5 bases and the J gene end by 5 bases; junction bases not matched to a gene: 10. The CDR3 totals 15 residues. CDR1 and CDR2 from the germline V gene are SGHAT and FQNNGV. The CDR3 coding sequence is TGTGCCAGCAGCATATACAGGGGGTATGAATATGGCTACACCTTC. Protein sequence: CASSIYRGYEYGYTF. The entire variable domain, with the rest obtained from reference TRBV11-2 and TRBJ1-2, is as follows: EAGVAQSPRYKIIEKRQSVAFWCNPISGHATLYWYQQILGQGPKLLIQFQNNGVVDDSQLPKDRFSAERLKGVDSTLKIQPAKLEDSAVYLCASSIYRGYEYGYTFGSGTRLTVV.

The chain couples TRBV25-1 to TRBJ2-7, with 11 bases fitting TRBD2. CDR3 length: 15 amino acids. Germline V gene lookup returns CDR1 MGHDK and CDR2 SYGVNS. The J segment lost 7 bases and the V segment lost 6 bases, leaving 11 bases of the junction unmatched. The CDR3 coding sequence is TGTGCCAGCAGATCTAAACTAGCGGGAGTCTTTGAGCAGTACTTC. Encoded protein: CASRSKLAGVFEQYF.

The CDR3 region is CSVSWRLSTDTQYF. The CDR3 bases are TGCAGCGTTTCCTGGCGGCTTAGCACAGATACGCAGTATTTT. This sequence joins TRBV29-1 and TRBJ2-3; unclear D gene. The CDR3 spans 14 residues. Germline CDR1 is SQVTM and CDR2 is ANQGSEA. The germline V and J ends were trimmed by 5 bases and 0 bases, with 12 bases remaining between them.

This chain joins TRBV19 and TRBJ2-6; D ambiguous. V was cut by 3 bases and J by 0 bases, with 9 bases left in between. In germline, CDR1 is LNHDA, CDR2 SQIVND (reference sequence). CDR3 size: 16 residues. The CDR3 bases are TGTGCCAGTAGTATGCGCGCCGGCTCTGGGGCCAACGTCCTGACTTTC. As protein: CASSMRAGSGANVLTF.

The genes are TRBV5-5 and TRBJ2-1; the D gene is possibly TRBD2 (6 bases). Trimming pared 0 bases from V and 4 bases from J, leaving 8 bases between. Germline V CDR1 and CDR2: SGHKS, YYEKEE (reference sequence). The CDR3 sequence is 14 residues long. For the CDR3, the DNA is TGTGCCAGCAGCTTGGTTCGGGGGTACAATGAGCAGTTCTTC. Translating gives CASSLVRGYNEQFF.